A selection of T cell receptor beta chains follows, all from one sample in a study of CD8+ T cells in alopecia areata. Sequenced by immunoSEQ multiplex PCR; TCRdb stores in-frame clones only, minus some. The data show approximately 280,000 clones, 58% seen once. The sample was CD4+ T cells sorted from blood, taken at week 24, from a patient treated with tofacitinib. The receptors shown here come from a human donor with alopecia areata. Both conserved end residues are part of each CDR3.

v_call	cdr3_length	j_call	cdr3_aa
TRBV19	11	TRBJ1-5	CASSSGRAEHF
TRBV7-2	18	TRBJ2-4	CASSPSGGALVAKNIQYF
TRBV29-1	16	TRBJ1-1	CSVPRTGRPMNTEAFF
TRBV29-1	14	TRBJ2-2	CSVGILSNTGELFF
TRBV29-1	14	TRBJ1-1	CSVEPLLLRAEAFF
TRBV5-4	14	TRBJ2-1	CASSLGQGSNEQFF
TRBV5-1	17	TRBJ2-2	CASSVNPPGQNTGELFF
TRBV30	14	TRBJ1-2	CAWSVQAQRYGYTF
TRBV18	16	TRBJ2-7	CASSPPSSGGAYEQYF
TRBV4-2	15	TRBJ1-5	CASSQGPYSNQPQHF
TRBV30	14	TRBJ2-3	CAIRTSGGRVTQYF
TRBV19	15	TRBJ2-2	CASSMSGASGRELFF
TRBV7-2	12	TRBJ2-7	CASSRTGHEQYF
TRBV10-3	14	TRBJ2-1	CASGAQTMYNEQFF
TRBV7-6	13	TRBJ2-3	CASSLGYTDTQYF
TRBV29-1	16	TRBJ2-1	CSVEDRWGQTYNEQFF
TRBV29-1	11	TRBJ1-1	CSVAGRTEAFF
TRBV30	11	TRBJ1-1	CVLGPLRGAFF
TRBV5-1	13	TRBJ1-2	CASSLRRPYGYTF
TRBV2	13	TRBJ2-7	CASRGDSYNEQYF
TRBV30	14	TRBJ1-2	CAWTLVGQNYGYTF
TRBV10-3	12	TRBJ2-5	CAISPGVETQYF
TRBV29-1	18	TRBJ2-7	CSVVPLTLGQGGTGEQYF
TRBV30	14	TRBJ2-2	CAWSVIRYTGELFF
TRBV2	15	TRBJ2-5	CASSVNLGGQETQYF
TRBV30	12	TRBJ2-5	CAWSVAVETQYF
TRBV4-1	14	TRBJ2-5	CASSREGRGETQYF
TRBV30	13	TRBJ1-5	CASADSYNQPQHF
TRBV7-7	17	TRBJ2-5	CASSRTSGGAFQETQYF
TRBV29-1	10	TRBJ2-1	CSVGESEQFF
TRBV15	15	TRBJ2-3	CATSRDPRAGDTQYF
TRBV30	17	TRBJ2-3	CAWRLAGGPWNTDTQYF
TRBV7-2	16	TRBJ2-7	CASSFRGQGLSYEQYF
TRBV29-1	13	TRBJ2-1	CSASQHSYNEQFF
TRBV28	16	TRBJ2-1	CASSGSGGASYNEQFF
TRBV30	13	TRBJ2-4	CAWAGWGKNIQYF
TRBV10-3	15	TRBJ2-7	CAISEASWEGLSAYF
TRBV6-5	14	TRBJ2-7	CASSYEGAEYEQYF
TRBV5-6	13	TRBJ1-5	CASSLRGNQPQHF
TRBV29-1	16	TRBJ1-1	CSPDPTPVPHSTEAFF